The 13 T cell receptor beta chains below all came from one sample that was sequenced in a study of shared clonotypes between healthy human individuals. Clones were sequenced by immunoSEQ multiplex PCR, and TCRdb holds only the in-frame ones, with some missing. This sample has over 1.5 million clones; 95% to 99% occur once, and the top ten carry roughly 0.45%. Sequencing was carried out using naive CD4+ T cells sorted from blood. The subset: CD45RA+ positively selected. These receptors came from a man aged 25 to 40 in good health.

The CDR3 is CASSLGSGGTGELFF. The CDR3 DNA reads as TGTGCCAGCAGCTTAGGTTCTGGGGGAACTGGGGAGCTGTTTTTT. The chain couples TRBV7-6 to TRBJ2-2, with D perhaps TRBD1 or TRBD2 (5 bases each). The length of the CDR3 is 15 residues. Trimming pared 1 base from V and 8 bases from J, leaving 14 bases between. Germline-derived CDR1 and CDR2 are SGHVS and FNYEAQ.

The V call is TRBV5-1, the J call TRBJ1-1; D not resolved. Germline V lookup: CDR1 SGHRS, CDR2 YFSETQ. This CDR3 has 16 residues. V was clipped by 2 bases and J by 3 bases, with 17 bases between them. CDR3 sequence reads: CASSFSRAAQDTEAFF. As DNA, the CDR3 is TGCGCCAGCAGCTTTTCTAGGGCCGCGCAGGACACTGAAGCTTTCTTT.

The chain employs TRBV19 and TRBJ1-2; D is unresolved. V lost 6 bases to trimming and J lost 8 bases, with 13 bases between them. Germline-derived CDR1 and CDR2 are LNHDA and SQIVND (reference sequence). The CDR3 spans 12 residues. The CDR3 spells CASSPNGQGYTF. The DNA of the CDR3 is TGTGCCAGTAGCCCCAATGGCCAAGGCTACACCTTC. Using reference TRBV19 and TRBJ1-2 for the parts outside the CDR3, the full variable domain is DGGITQSPKYLFRKEGQNVTLSCEQNLNHDAMYWYRQDPGQGLRLIYYSQIVNDFQKGDIAEGYSVSREKKESFPLTVTSAQKNPTAFYLCASSPNGQGYTFGSGTRLTVV.

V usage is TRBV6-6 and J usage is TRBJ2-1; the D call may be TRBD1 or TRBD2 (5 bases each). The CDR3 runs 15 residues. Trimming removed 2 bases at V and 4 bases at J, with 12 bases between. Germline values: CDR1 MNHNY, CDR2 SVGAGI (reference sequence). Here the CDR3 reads CASSYVLEGYNEQFF. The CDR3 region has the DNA TGTGCCAGCAGTTACGTACTTGAGGGGTACAATGAGCAGTTCTTC.

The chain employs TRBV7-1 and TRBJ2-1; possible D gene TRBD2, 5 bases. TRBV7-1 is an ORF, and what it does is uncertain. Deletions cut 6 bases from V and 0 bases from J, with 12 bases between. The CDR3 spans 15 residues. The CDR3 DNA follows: TGTGCCAGCAGACTAACCCGGGACTCCTACAATGAGCAGTTCTTC. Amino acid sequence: CASRLTRDSYNEQFF.

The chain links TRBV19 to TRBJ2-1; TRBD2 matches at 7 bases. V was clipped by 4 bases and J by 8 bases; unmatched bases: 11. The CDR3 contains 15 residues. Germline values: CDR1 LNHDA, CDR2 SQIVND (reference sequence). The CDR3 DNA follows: TGTGCCAGTAGTAATCCGGGAGGAAGAGGGGATGAGCAGTTCTTC. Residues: CASSNPGGRGDEQFF.

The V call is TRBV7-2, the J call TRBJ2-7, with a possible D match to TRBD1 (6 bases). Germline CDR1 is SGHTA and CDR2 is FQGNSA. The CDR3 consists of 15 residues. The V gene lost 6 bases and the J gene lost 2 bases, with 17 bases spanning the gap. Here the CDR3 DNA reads TGTGCCAGCAGGAAAAGGGTGACAGGAGCCTACGAGCAGTACTTC. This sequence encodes CASRKRVTGAYEQYF. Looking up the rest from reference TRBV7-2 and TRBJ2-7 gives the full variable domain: GAGVSQSPSNKVTEKGKDVELRCDPISGHTALYWYRQSLGQGLEFLIYFQGNSAPDKSGLPSDRFSAERTGGSVSTLTIQRTQQEDSAVYLCASRKRVTGAYEQYFGPGTRLTVT.

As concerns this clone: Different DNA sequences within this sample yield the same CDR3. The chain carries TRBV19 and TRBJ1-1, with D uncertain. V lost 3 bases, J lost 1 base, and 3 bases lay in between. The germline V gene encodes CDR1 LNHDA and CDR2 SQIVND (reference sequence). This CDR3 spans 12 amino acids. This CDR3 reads CASSIGNTEAFF. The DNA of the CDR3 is TGTGCCAGTAGTATCGGGAACACTGAAGCTTTCTTT.

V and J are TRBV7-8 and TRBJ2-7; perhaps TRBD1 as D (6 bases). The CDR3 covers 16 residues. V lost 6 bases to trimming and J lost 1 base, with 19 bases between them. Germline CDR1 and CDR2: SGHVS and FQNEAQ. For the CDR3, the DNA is TGTGCCAGCAGTAAATTTCAAAACAGGGATTCCTACGAGCAGTACTTC. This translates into CASSKFQNRDSYEQYF.

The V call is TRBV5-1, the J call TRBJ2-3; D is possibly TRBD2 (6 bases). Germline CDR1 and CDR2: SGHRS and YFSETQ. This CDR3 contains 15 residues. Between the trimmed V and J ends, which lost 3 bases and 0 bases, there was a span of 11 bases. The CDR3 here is CASSSSVASTDTQYF. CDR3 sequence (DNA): TGCGCCAGCAGCTCTAGCGTCGCTAGCACAGATACGCAGTATTTT.

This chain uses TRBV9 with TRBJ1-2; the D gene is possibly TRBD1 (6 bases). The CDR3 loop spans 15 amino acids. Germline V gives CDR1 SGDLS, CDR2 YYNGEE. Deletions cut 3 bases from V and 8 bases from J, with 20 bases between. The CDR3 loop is CASSDQLSTGWGYTF. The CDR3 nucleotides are TGTGCCAGCAGCGACCAACTATCGACAGGCTGGGGCTACACCTTC.

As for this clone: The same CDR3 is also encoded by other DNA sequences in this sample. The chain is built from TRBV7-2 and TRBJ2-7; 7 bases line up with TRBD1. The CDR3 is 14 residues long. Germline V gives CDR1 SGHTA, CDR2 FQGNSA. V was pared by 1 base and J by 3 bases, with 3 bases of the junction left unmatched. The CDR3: CASSLGQGVYEQYF. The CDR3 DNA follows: TGTGCCAGCAGCTTAGGACAGGGAGTCTACGAGCAGTACTTC.

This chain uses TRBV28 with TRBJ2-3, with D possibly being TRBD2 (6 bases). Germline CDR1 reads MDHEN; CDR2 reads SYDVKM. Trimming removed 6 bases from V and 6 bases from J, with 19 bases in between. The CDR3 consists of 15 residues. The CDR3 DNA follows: TGTGCCAGCAGCCGAGCGGGTCCGGCCGCGGATACGCAGTATTTT. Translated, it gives CASSRAGPAADTQYF. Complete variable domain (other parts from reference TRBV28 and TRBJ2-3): DVKVTQSSRYLVKRTGEKVFLECVQDMDHENMFWYRQDPGLGLRLIYFSYDVKMKEKGDIPEGYSVSREKKERFSLILESASTNQTSMYLCASSRAGPAADTQYFGPGTRLTVL.